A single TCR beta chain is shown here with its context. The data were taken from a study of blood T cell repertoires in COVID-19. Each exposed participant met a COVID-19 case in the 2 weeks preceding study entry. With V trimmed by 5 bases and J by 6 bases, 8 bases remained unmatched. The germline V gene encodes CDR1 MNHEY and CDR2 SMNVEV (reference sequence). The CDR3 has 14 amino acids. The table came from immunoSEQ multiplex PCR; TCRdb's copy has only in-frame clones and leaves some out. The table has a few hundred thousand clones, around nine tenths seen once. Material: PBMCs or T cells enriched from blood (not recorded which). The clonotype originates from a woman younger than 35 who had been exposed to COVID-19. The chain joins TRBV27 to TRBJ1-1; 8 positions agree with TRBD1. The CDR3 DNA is TGTGCCAGCAGTCCGGGGACAGGCATCGCTGAAGCTTTCTTT. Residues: CASSPGTGIAEAFF.